This T cell receptor beta chain was sequenced in a study of vaccination and CD4 T cells after COVID-19. Overall study results and limits: A median 86.3% of convalescent patients' SARS-CoV-2-reactive clones emerged only after vaccination.

Sequencing of DNA taken from cultured CD4+ T cells relied on the Oncomine TCR Beta short-read assay. TCRdb reprocessed the PCR reads via MiXCR and lists one record per CDR3 protein. The table lists some 17,000 distinct CDR3 sequences, approximately 49% of them singletons. CDR3 size: 12 residues. V was trimmed by 6 bases and J by 5 bases, leaving 11 bases between them. CDR1 is MNHEY, CDR2 SVGEGT, per germline. Time point indicated: late sampling 161 to 241 days after vaccination in a few convalescent patients. Treatment noted: roughly ten-day PBMC culture with coronavirus spike peptide pools or control peptides (ViraFEST assay). The cultures had half their medium swapped for fresh IL-2 medium on days 3 and 7. In regard to this clonotype: Its antigen is unidentified.

The receptor comes from a human donor who had recovered from COVID-19. The specimen comprised CD4+ T cells from blood, cultured in vitro, sampled about 7 months after SARS-CoV-2 vaccination. The rearrangement links TRBV6-2 or TRBV6-3 to TRBJ2-7; D is perhaps TRBD1 (5 bases). The DNA of the CDR3 is TGTGCCAGCAGCCAGGGTTCCCACGAGCAGTACTTC. It encodes CASSQGSHEQYF.